The 23 T cell receptor beta chains given below trace back to one sample, sequenced in a study of blood T cell repertoires in COVID-19. Some clones are missing from TCRdb's copy, which holds only in-frame ones; the method was immunoSEQ multiplex PCR. Of tens of thousands of clones in the sample, 80% to 90% are singletons; the top ten hold approximately 15%. Sequencing was done on a sample of peripheral blood. The receptors shown here come from an elderly man with acute or convalescent COVID-19.

This clone is a singleton in its sample. The chain uses TRBV11-3 and TRBJ2-7; D unresolved. Looked up from germline, CDR1 is SGHNT and CDR2 is YENEEA. The CDR3 loop spans 13 amino acids. V was shortened by 4 bases and J by 3 bases, with 10 bases between the two germline ends. CDR3 region: CASSSGEGYEQYF. The CDR3 nucleotides are TGTGCCAGCAGCTCAGGCGAAGGCTACGAGCAGTACTTC.

The count of this clone is one. The V gene is TRBV12-3 or TRBV12-4, the J gene TRBJ1-2; D is ambiguous. V shed 6 bases and J shed 8 bases, with 13 bases lying between them. This CDR3 has 12 residues. The CDR3 sequence is CASRINGGGYTF. CDR3 DNA: TGTGCCAGCAGAATCAACGGCGGGGGCTACACCTTC.

This chain joins TRBV2 and TRBJ2-2, with D possibly TRBD2 on 5 matching bases. The CDR3 runs 16 residues. Germline V gene data show CDR1 as SNHLY and CDR2 as FYNNEI. V was shortened by 5 bases and J by 0 bases, with 13 bases between the two germline ends. CDR3: CASSLLAATNTGELFF. Here the CDR3 DNA reads TGTGCCAGCAGTCTCCTAGCAGCTACGAACACCGGGGAGCTGTTTTTT. The variable domain in full, completed from reference TRBV2 and TRBJ2-2, reads EPEVTQTPSHQVTQMGQEVILRCVPISNHLYFYWYRQILGQKVEFLVSFYNNEISEKSEIFDDQFSVERPDGSNFTLKIRSTKLEDSAMYFCASSLLAATNTGELFFGEGSRLTVL.

V gene TRBV6-5 combines with J gene TRBJ2-3; D is ambiguous. The V and J ends lost 6 bases and 4 bases respectively, with 11 bases between them. Per the germline V gene, CDR1 is MNHEY and CDR2 is SVGAGI. The CDR3 loop spans 13 amino acids. The CDR3 is CASSATPSDTQYF. In DNA, the CDR3 is TGTGCCAGCAGCGCGACTCCTTCAGATACGCAGTATTTT.

V usage is TRBV25-1 and J usage is TRBJ2-7; TRBD2 matches 11 bases. The V gene end was trimmed by 5 bases and the J gene end by 2 bases; junction bases not matched to a gene: 2. Germline V gives CDR1 MGHDK, CDR2 SYGVNS. The CDR3 is 14 amino acids. CDR3 loop: CASSTSGGAYEQYF. The CDR3 nucleotides read TGTGCCAGCAGTACTAGCGGGGGAGCCTACGAGCAGTACTTC.

V is TRBV5-1 and J is TRBJ2-2, with a weak D call TRBD2 (5 bases). The V end lost 4 bases, the J end lost 4 bases, and 20 bases lay between the germline ends. The CDR3 is 17 residues long. CDR1 is SGHRS and CDR2 is YFSETQ in the germline V gene. The CDR3 nucleotides are TGCGCCAGCAGCCTAGCCACGACAAAACGGGGCACCGGGGAGCTGTTTTTT. Translating it yields CASSLATTKRGTGELFF.

The chain joins TRBV12-3 or TRBV12-4 to TRBJ1-1, with TRBD1 identical over 8 bases. The CDR3 runs 13 residues. The junction had 2 bases not matched to a gene; V was cut back by 5 bases and J by 3 bases. CDR3 in DNA: TGTGCCAGCAGTAAGGACAGGGACACTGAAGCTTTCTTT. Translated, it gives CASSKDRDTEAFF.

In this sample, this clone turned up once. The chain has TRBV3-1 (or the pseudogene TRBV3-2) and TRBJ2-2, with no clear D. Trimming removed 1 base from V and 4 bases from J, with 7 bases in between. The germline V gene has CDR1 LGHDT and CDR2 YNNKEL (reference sequence). CDR3 length equals 14 residues. CDR3 sequence reads: CASSQGHSTGELFF. In nucleotides, the CDR3 is TGTGCCAGCAGCCAAGGACATAGCACCGGGGAGCTGTTTTTT.

The rearrangement links TRBV5-1 to TRBJ2-1; TRBD2 agrees at 8 bases. Germline V gene data show CDR1 as SGHRS and CDR2 as YFSETQ. V lost 3 bases, J lost 0 bases, and 5 bases stayed unmatched. This CDR3 is built from 16 residues. The CDR3 bases are TGCGCCAGCAGCTCGACTAGCGAAGCCTCCTACAATGAGCAGTTCTTC. This codes for CASSSTSEASYNEQFF.

The chain combines TRBV6-5 with TRBJ2-2; D unclear. This CDR3 is 15 amino acids long. V was shortened by 4 bases and J by 1 base, with 10 bases between the two germline ends. Germline CDR1 reads MNHEY; CDR2 reads SVGAGI. This CDR3 reads CASSLARQNTGELFF. CDR3 bases: TGTGCCAGCAGTTTGGCAAGACAGAACACCGGGGAGCTGTTTTTT.

This sequence joins TRBV2 and TRBJ2-7; the D is unclear. The length of the CDR3 is 12 residues. Between the trimmed V and J ends, which lost 6 bases and 3 bases, there was a span of 9 bases. Germline V lookup: CDR1 SNHLY, CDR2 FYNNEI. CDR3 in amino acids: CASSILGYEQYF. In DNA, the CDR3 is TGTGCCAGCAGCATACTCGGCTACGAGCAGTACTTC. The entire variable domain, with the rest obtained from reference TRBV2 and TRBJ2-7, is as follows: EPEVTQTPSHQVTQMGQEVILRCVPISNHLYFYWYRQILGQKVEFLVSFYNNEISEKSEIFDDQFSVERPDGSNFTLKIRSTKLEDSAMYFCASSILGYEQYFGPGTRLTVT.

This clone was seen only a few times. The chain couples TRBV7-8 to TRBJ2-3; TRBD1 aligns across 7 bases. The CDR3 extends over 16 amino acids. Germline assignment: CDR1 SGHVS and CDR2 FQNEAQ. With 6 bases clipped from V and 0 bases from J, the junction kept 9 bases outside the gene matches. Written as DNA, the CDR3 is TGTGCCAGCAGGCTACAGGGGTCTAGTAGCACAGATACGCAGTATTTT. It is translated as CASRLQGSSSTDTQYF.

This chain uses TRBV28 with TRBJ2-7; 8 bases are shared with TRBD2. CDR1 and CDR2 (germline): MDHEN, SYDVKM. The CDR3 spans 14 residues. The V segment lost 7 bases and the J segment 4 bases; nucleotides outside the gene matches: 9. The CDR3 region is CASTPGGGRYEQYF. For the CDR3, the DNA is TGTGCCAGCACCCCCGGGGGGGGGCGGTACGAGCAGTACTTC. The full variable domain, completed using reference TRBV28 and TRBJ2-7, is DVKVTQSSRYLVKRTGEKVFLECVQDMDHENMFWYRQDPGLGLRLIYFSYDVKMKEKGDIPEGYSVSREKKERFSLILESASTNQTSMYLCASTPGGGRYEQYFGPGTRLTVT.

There are a few counts of this clone. As DNA, the CDR3 is TGTGCCAGCGGCGAATCAGGGCCCCCCTACGAGCAGTACTTC. It codes for CASGESGPPYEQYF. This chain links TRBV7-9 with TRBJ2-7; a weak D match, TRBD1 (5 bases). V lost 8 bases to trimming and J lost 2 bases, with 16 bases between them. CDR1 is SEHNR and CDR2 is FQNEAQ in the germline V gene (reference sequence). CDR3 size: 14 residues. The full variable domain, with the rest looked up from reference TRBV7-9 and TRBJ2-7, is DTGVSQNPRHKITKRGQNVTFRCDPISEHNRLYWYRQTLGQGPEFLTYFQNEAQLEKSRLLSDRFSAERPKGSFSTLEIQRTEQGDSAMYLCASGESGPPYEQYFGPGTRLTVT.

The gene calls are TRBV19 and TRBJ1-4, with D perhaps matching TRBD1 (5 bases). This CDR3 spans 14 amino acids. From germline, CDR1 is LNHDA and CDR2 SQIVND (reference sequence). V dropped 3 bases and J dropped 7 bases, with 12 bases sitting between them. The CDR3 region is CASSIGGAGEKLFF. DNA for the CDR3: TGTGCCAGTAGTATCGGAGGGGCCGGTGAAAAACTGTTTTTT.

V is TRBV10-1 and J is TRBJ2-1; 9 nucleotides line up with TRBD1. In germline, CDR1 is WNHNN, CDR2 SYGVQD (reference sequence). Trimming removed 0 bases from V and 10 bases from J; junction bases left unmatched: 10. The length of the CDR3 is 16 residues. In DNA form, the CDR3 reads TGCGCCAGCAGTGAGTCCGGGACAGGGCGCGAGGGGGAGCAGTTCTTC. Translation: CASSESGTGREGEQFF.

The rearrangement links TRBV3-1 (or the pseudogene TRBV3-2) to TRBJ1-1; TRBD1 might be the D (5 bases). V lost 3 bases and J 13 bases, leaving 15 bases between the germline ends. Germline values: CDR1 LGHDT, CDR2 YNNKEL (reference sequence). The CDR3 covers 12 residues. Written as DNA, the CDR3 is TGTGCCAGCAGCCACCAGGGACTTGTCGGTTTCTTT. Translation: CASSHQGLVGFF.

On this clone: This sample includes further DNA sequences coding for the same CDR3. V and J are TRBV15 and TRBJ1-4; perhaps TRBD1 as D (6 bases). Per the germline V gene, CDR1 is LNHNV and CDR2 is YYDKDF (reference sequence). This CDR3 contains 14 residues. V lost 0 bases and J 8 bases, leaving 10 bases between the germline ends. The CDR3 DNA reads as TGTGCCACCAGCAGAGATCGGGGGGCGGAAAAACTGTTTTTT. Its translation: CATSRDRGAEKLFF.

The gene calls are TRBV18 and TRBJ1-6; D perhaps matches TRBD1 (6 bases). Trimming cost V 0 bases and J 7 bases, with 10 bases left between them. CDR3 length: 15 amino acids. In germline, CDR1 is KGHSH, CDR2 LQKENI. The CDR3 here is CASSPPAGDNSPLHF. DNA of the CDR3: TGTGCCAGCTCACCACCGGCAGGGGACAATTCACCCCTCCACTTT.

This chain joins TRBV29-1 and TRBJ2-2; 7 nucleotides line up with TRBD1. The CDR3 spans 12 residues. V was pared by 7 bases and J by 6 bases, with 5 bases of the junction left unmatched. Germline V gene data show CDR1 as SQVTM and CDR2 as ANQGSEA. This CDR3 is CSARGQPGELFF. In DNA form, the CDR3 reads TGCAGCGCGAGGGGGCAGCCCGGGGAGCTGTTTTTT.

This clone appeared a single time. Other DNA sequences in this specimen translate into the identical CDR3. The chain is built from TRBV19 and TRBJ2-1; D call uncertain. Trimming took 3 bases from V and 7 from J, leaving 7 bases between them. This CDR3 comprises 12 residues. Germline values: CDR1 LNHDA, CDR2 SQIVND (reference sequence). The CDR3 reads CASSILGNEQFF. The CDR3 DNA is TGTGCCAGTAGTATCCTAGGAAATGAGCAGTTCTTC.

This chain joins TRBV24-1 and TRBJ1-2; D may be TRBD1 (6 bases). This CDR3 contains 18 residues. V dropped 0 bases and J dropped 0 bases, with 16 bases sitting between them. The germline gives CDR1 KGHDR, CDR2 SFDVKD. The CDR3 nucleotides are TGTGCCACCAGTGATTTGCTGTGGCAGGGACAAGCTAACTATGGCTACACCTTC. This encodes CATSDLLWQGQANYGYTF.

This clone showed up just a few times. The chain recombines TRBV7-8 with TRBJ1-3, with D maybe TRBD1 (6 bases). This CDR3 contains 16 residues. Germline CDR1 SGHVS, CDR2 FQNEAQ. V was cut by 5 bases and J by 4 bases, with 18 bases left in between. CDR3 protein: CASSLGAGAKGNTIYF. For the CDR3, the DNA is TGTGCCAGCAGCCTGGGGGCGGGGGCGAAAGGAAACACCATATATTTT.